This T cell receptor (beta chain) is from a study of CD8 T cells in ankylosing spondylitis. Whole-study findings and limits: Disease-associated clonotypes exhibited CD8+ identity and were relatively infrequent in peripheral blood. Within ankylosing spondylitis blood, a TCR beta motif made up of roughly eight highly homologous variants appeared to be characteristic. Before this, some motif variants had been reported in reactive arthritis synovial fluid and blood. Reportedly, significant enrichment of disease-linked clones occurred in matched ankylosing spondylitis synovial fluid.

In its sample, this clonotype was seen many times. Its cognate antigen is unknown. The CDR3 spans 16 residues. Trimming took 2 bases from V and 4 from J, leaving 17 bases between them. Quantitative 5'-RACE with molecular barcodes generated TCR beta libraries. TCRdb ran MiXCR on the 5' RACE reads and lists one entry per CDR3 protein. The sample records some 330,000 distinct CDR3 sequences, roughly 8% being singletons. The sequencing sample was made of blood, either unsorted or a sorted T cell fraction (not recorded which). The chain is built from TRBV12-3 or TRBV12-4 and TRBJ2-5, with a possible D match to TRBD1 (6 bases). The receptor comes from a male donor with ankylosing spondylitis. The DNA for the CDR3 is TGTGCCAGCAGTTTAAGTCTTTATAGAGGGGGAGAGACCCAGTACTTC. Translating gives CASSLSLYRGGETQYF.